What follows are 31 T cell receptor beta chains derived from one specimen sequenced in a study of cytomegalovirus exposure and HLA in healthy donors (dated by TCRdb to the late 2010s). Receptor libraries were prepared by the immunoSEQ multiplex PCR assay. For the multiplex PCR, a mixture combining 60 forward primers for TCR Vbeta segments and 13 reverse primers for TCR Jbeta segments was used. As stored in TCRdb, this immuneACCESS dataset retains in-frame rearrangements with V and J assigned. A fraction of the clones does not appear; measured against another copy, unresolved V genes explain less than half of the discrepancy, and the remainder lacks a known reason. For this sample the table gives approximately 140,000 clones, of which 70% to 80% were detected only once. Of the sample, roughly 6.7% is held by the ten largest clones. What was sequenced was PBMCs. These receptor sequences come from a man aged 50 or older in good health and CMV-seropositive.

J is TRBJ2-7 and V is TRBV11-2, with 11 bases identical to TRBD2. The V gene's germline CDR1 is SGHAT and CDR2 FQNNGV. The CDR3 contains 14 residues. With 5 bases clipped from V and 6 bases from J, the junction kept 6 bases outside the gene matches. CDR3 protein: CASSPQLAGGEQYF. CDR3 nucleotide sequence: TGTGCCAGCAGCCCCCAGCTAGCGGGAGGCGAGCAGTACTTC.

This sequence joins TRBV5-5 and TRBJ1-1; 7 bases fit TRBD1. The length of the CDR3 is 14 residues. V shed 3 bases and J 1 base; nucleotides not matched to a gene: 3. The germline V gene has CDR1 SGHKS and CDR2 YYEKEE (reference sequence). CDR3 in DNA: TGTGCCAGCAGCTCACAGGGGCAGAACACTGAAGCTTTCTTT. It is translated as CASSSQGQNTEAFF. Based on the CDR3 plus reference TRBV5-5 and TRBJ1-1, the full variable domain is DAGVTQSPTHLIKTRGQQVTLRCSPISGHKSVSWYQQVLGQGPQFIFQYYEKEERGRGNFPDRFSARQFPNYSSELNVNALLLGDSALYLCASSSQGQNTEAFFGQGTRLTVV.

The chain recombines TRBV19 with TRBJ2-6; perhaps TRBD2 as D (6 bases). The CDR3 sequence is 16 residues long. The V end lost 3 bases, the J end lost 4 bases, and 13 bases lay between the germline ends. The V gene's germline CDR1 is LNHDA and CDR2 SQIVND (reference sequence). This chain's CDR3 is CASSILGGLGANVLTF. DNA for the CDR3: TGTGCCAGTAGTATTCTCGGAGGGCTAGGGGCCAACGTCCTGACTTTC.

The rearrangement joins TRBV5-1 to TRBJ2-5, with 7 positions matching TRBD1. The germline CDR1 and CDR2 sequences are SGHRS and YFSETQ. CDR3 length equals 14 residues. V trimming: 4 bases; J trimming: 4 bases; junction bases outside the gene matches: 7. The CDR3, as DNA: TGCGCCAGCAGCCCCGGGACAGCCCCAGAGACCCAGTACTTC. This gives the protein CASSPGTAPETQYF.

V is TRBV5-4 and J is TRBJ2-2, with D possibly being TRBD2 (6 bases). This CDR3 region has 13 residues. From germline, CDR1 is SGHNT and CDR2 YYREEE (reference sequence). Trimming left V 10 bases short and J 1 base short, with 11 bases between. In nucleotides, the CDR3 is TGTGCCTCCGGAGGGCAGAACACCGGGGAGCTGTTTTTT. Its translation: CASGGQNTGELFF.

This clone has just one count. This chain connects TRBV18 to TRBJ2-3; a weak D match, TRBD2 (5 bases). The V gene lost 1 base and the J gene lost 0 bases, with 8 bases spanning the gap. The CDR3 consists of 15 residues. Germline CDR1 and CDR2: KGHSH and LQKENI. The CDR3 region is CASSPQAASTDTQYF. The CDR3 bases are TGTGCCAGCTCACCACAAGCGGCTAGCACAGATACGCAGTATTTT.

This chain joins TRBV5-1 and TRBJ2-1, with 9 bases identical to TRBD2. The CDR3 spans 15 residues. V lost 4 bases and J lost 4; bases outside the gene matches: 6. Germline V gene sequence: CDR1 SGHRS, CDR2 YFSETQ. CDR3 nucleotides: TGCGCCAGCAGCCGCTCTAGCGGGATGTACAATGAGCAGTTCTTC. It encodes CASSRSSGMYNEQFF.

There are a few counts of this clone. The chain uses TRBV11-2 and TRBJ2-2; D is possibly TRBD2 (5 bases). CDR1 and CDR2 from the germline V gene are SGHAT and FQNNGV. The CDR3 loop spans 16 amino acids. Trimming took 0 bases from V and 1 from J, leaving 9 bases between them. The CDR3 protein is CASSLDLRGNTGELFF. The CDR3 DNA sequence: TGTGCCAGCAGCTTAGACCTCCGGGGGAACACCGGGGAGCTGTTTTTT.

The table lists this clone with a count of one. The chain recombines TRBV5-6 with TRBJ1-2, with D unresolved. This CDR3 has 17 residues. Per germline, CDR1 SGHDT and CDR2 YYEEEE. Deletions cut 4 bases from V and 4 bases from J, with 23 bases between. CDR3 amino acids: CASSLTEVQIQRYGYTF. For the CDR3, the DNA is TGTGCCAGCAGCCTGACGGAGGTTCAGATTCAACGCTATGGCTACACCTTC.

This chain joins TRBV10-1 and TRBJ2-5, with D perhaps TRBD1 (6 bases). V was cut by 3 bases and J by 0 bases, with 8 bases left in between. CDR3 length: 14 residues. Germline V gene lookup returns CDR1 WNHNN and CDR2 SYGVQD (reference sequence). CDR3 region: CASSEGGHQETQYF. Here the CDR3 DNA reads TGCGCCAGCAGTGAAGGGGGTCACCAAGAGACCCAGTACTTC.

V usage is TRBV29-1 and J usage is TRBJ1-2; D is uncertain. The V gene's germline CDR1 is SQVTM and CDR2 ANQGSEA. This CDR3 comprises 10 residues. V gave up 6 bases and J gave up 6 bases, with 8 bases separating them. The CDR3 bases are TGCAGCGTAACCAGAAATGGCTACACCTTC. This gives the protein CSVTRNGYTF.

The chain joins TRBV6-1 to TRBJ2-3; maybe TRBD1 (5 bases). Trimming removed 8 bases at V and 0 bases at J, with 12 bases between. The CDR3 spans 14 residues. The germline V gene encodes CDR1 MNHNS and CDR2 SASEGT. This chain's CDR3 is CASSPTVSTDTQYF. The CDR3 DNA reads TGTGCCAGCTCGCCGACAGTCAGCACAGATACGCAGTATTTT.

This chain connects TRBV5-6 to TRBJ2-2, with D possibly being TRBD2 (5 bases). From germline, CDR1 is SGHDT and CDR2 YYEEEE. There are 15 residues in the CDR3. The germline V and J ends were trimmed by 7 bases and 1 base, with 14 bases remaining between them. This CDR3 reads CASSEVGVNTGELFF. The DNA for the CDR3 is TGTGCCAGCTCCGAGGTGGGAGTGAACACCGGGGAGCTGTTTTTT.

The V call is TRBV5-1, the J call TRBJ2-1; 11 nucleotides align to TRBD2. V shed 7 bases and J 1 base; nucleotides not matched to a gene: 4. This CDR3 has 15 residues. Looked up from germline, CDR1 is SGHRS and CDR2 is YFSETQ. The CDR3 reads CASVRLAGSYNEQFF. In nucleotides, the CDR3 is TGCGCCAGCGTCAGACTAGCGGGATCCTACAATGAGCAGTTCTTC. Drawing the rest from reference TRBV5-1 and TRBJ2-1, the complete variable domain is KAGVTQTPRYLIKTRGQQVTLSCSPISGHRSVSWYQQTPGQGLQFLFEYFSETQRNKGNFPGRFSGRQFSNSRSEMNVSTLELGDSALYLCASVRLAGSYNEQFFGPGTRLTVL.

This clone was counted only a few times. V and J are TRBV7-9 and TRBJ2-7, with 9 nucleotides matching TRBD1. This CDR3 comprises 15 residues. Germline CDR1 SEHNR, CDR2 FQNEAQ (reference sequence). J lost 3 bases, V lost 4 bases, and 7 bases had no gene match. CDR3 protein: CASSSGQGTIYEQYF. CDR3 sequence (DNA): TGTGCCAGCAGCTCCGGACAGGGGACAATCTACGAGCAGTACTTC.

This chain links TRBV6-6 with TRBJ1-4; 10 nucleotides match TRBD1. The CDR3 consists of 16 residues. The germline V gene has CDR1 MNHNY and CDR2 SVGAGI (reference sequence). Trimming at V came to 6 bases and at J to 6 bases, leaving 10 bases not matched to a gene. CDR3 sequence: CASSLRQGAQHEKLFF. The CDR3 bases are TGTGCCAGCAGCCTTAGACAGGGGGCGCAGCATGAAAAACTGTTTTTT.

This rearrangement joins TRBV27 to TRBJ1-1; maybe TRBD1 (6 bases). The CDR3 extends over 12 amino acids. Germline V lookup: CDR1 MNHEY, CDR2 SMNVEV (reference sequence). Trimming took off 6 bases at V and 1 base at J, with 6 bases between the two ends. The CDR3 here is CASRTGNTEAFF. CDR3 nucleotide sequence: TGTGCCAGCAGGACAGGGAACACTGAAGCTTTCTTT.

The chain carries TRBV7-8 and TRBJ2-1; 11 positions match TRBD2. The V and J ends lost 5 bases and 7 bases, in that order; junction bases with no gene match: 19. Germline V CDR1 and CDR2: SGHVS, FQNEAQ. The CDR3 contains 19 residues. In DNA form, the CDR3 reads TGTGCCAGCAGCATTAAAAAAGCTTCACTAGCGGGAGACTCTAATGAGCAGTTCTTC. It encodes CASSIKKASLAGDSNEQFF.

In this sample, this clone turned up a few times. The chain couples TRBV10-3 to TRBJ2-5, with TRBD2 matching 8 bases. V dropped 1 base and J dropped 2; count of bases not matched to a gene: 6. Germline lookup yields CDR1 ENHRY and CDR2 SYGVKD. This CDR3 comprises 16 residues. CDR3 amino acids: CAISEWVAGFQETQYF. The CDR3 nucleotides read TGTGCCATCAGTGAGTGGGTAGCGGGGTTTCAAGAGACCCAGTACTTC.

This chain joins TRBV6-5 and TRBJ2-7; D gene unclear. Germline loops: CDR1 MNHEY, CDR2 SVGAGI. CDR3 length: 14 residues. The V end lost 6 bases, the J end lost 5 bases, and 17 bases lay between the germline ends. The CDR3 loop reads CASSPVVRDNEQYF. The CDR3 nucleotides read TGTGCCAGCAGCCCCGTCGTCAGAGACAACGAGCAGTACTTC.

CDR3 nucleotide sequence: TGTGCCACCAGCAGAGAAGACAGACGGTTCTTC. It specifies CATSREDRRFF. The chain carries TRBV15 and TRBJ2-1; tentatively, D is TRBD1 (5 bases). The CDR3 totals 11 residues. Germline V gives CDR1 LNHNV, CDR2 YYDKDF (reference sequence). V lost 0 bases and J 15 bases, leaving 9 bases between the germline ends.

Details on this clone: An end of the junction differs from the germline gene, which may be a read error. The genes are TRBV7-9 and TRBJ2-1; TRBD2 matches at 8 bases. The CDR3 totals 16 residues. The germline CDR1 and CDR2 sequences are SEHNR and FQNEAQ (reference sequence). CDR3 sequence (DNA): TGTTCCAGCAGCTTAGTTCCGAGCGGGAGTCGAAATGAGCAGTTCTTC. The encoded protein is CSSSLVPSGSRNEQFF.

This clone was recorded a few times. V usage is TRBV5-6 and J usage is TRBJ1-2, with 7 bases aligning to TRBD1. Trimming cost V 0 bases and J 8 bases; bases outside gene matches: 7. The CDR3 contains 14 residues. Germline V gene sequence: CDR1 SGHDT, CDR2 YYEEEE. CDR3 in DNA: TGTGCCAGCAGCTTGGGGAAGACAGGGACCGGCTACACCTTC. Translation gives CASSLGKTGTGYTF.

V usage is TRBV11-2 and J usage is TRBJ2-7, with 12 bases aligning to TRBD2. Losses at the gene ends were 1 base for V and 6 bases for J; bases not matched to a gene: 7. CDR1 and CDR2 (germline): SGHAT, FQNNGV. CDR3 length equals 16 residues. The CDR3 DNA sequence: TGTGCCAGCAGCTTAGCCCAGGGACTAGCGGGTCGCGAGCAGTACTTC. Translated: CASSLAQGLAGREQYF.

For this clone: Mismatch with germline at one junction end may stem from a read error. The DNA for the CDR3 is TGTGCCAGCAGTTTATACAGGCAGTCCCGTCGCTTC. This sequence encodes CASSLYRQSRRF. This chain links TRBV28 with TRBJ2-7, with D maybe TRBD1 (5 bases). CDR3 length equals 12 residues. Germline CDR1 reads MDHEN; CDR2 reads SYDVKM.

This clone came up once. The chain uses TRBV10-3 and TRBJ2-7, with TRBD2 identical over 11 bases. V was clipped by 6 bases and J by 5 bases; unmatched bases: 6. There are 14 residues in the CDR3. The germline V gene has CDR1 ENHRY and CDR2 SYGVKD. The CDR3 sequence is CAISVAGGRNEQYF. The CDR3 coding sequence is TGTGCCATCAGCGTAGCGGGAGGGAGGAACGAGCAGTACTTC.

V and J are TRBV27 and TRBJ1-4, with 11 bases identical to TRBD1. Germline lookup yields CDR1 MNHEY and CDR2 SMNVEV (reference sequence). The J segment lost 7 bases and the V segment lost 4 bases, leaving 2 bases of the junction unmatched. The CDR3 consists of 14 residues. The CDR3 sequence: CASSWTGGGEKLFF. CDR3 coding DNA: TGTGCCAGCAGTTGGACAGGGGGCGGTGAAAAACTGTTTTTT.

The CDR3 DNA sequence: TGCAGCGTACTAGGGGAGGAAGATGAAAAACTGTTTTTT. This codes for CSVLGEEDEKLFF. The rearrangement uses TRBV29-1 and TRBJ1-4, with D perhaps matching TRBD1 (5 bases). The CDR3 consists of 13 residues. The germline gives CDR1 SQVTM, CDR2 ANQGSEA. The V gene lost 6 bases and the J gene lost 6 bases, with 14 bases spanning the gap. The whole variable domain, remainder taken from reference TRBV29-1 and TRBJ1-4, is SAVISQKPSRDICQRGTSLTIQCQVDSQVTMMFWYRQQPGQSLTLIATANQGSEATYESGFVIDKFPISRPNLTFSTLTVSNMSPEDSSIYLCSVLGEEDEKLFFGSGTQLSVL.

The rearrangement uses TRBV4-1 and TRBJ2-7; D call uncertain. The V gene's germline CDR1 is MGHRA and CDR2 YSYEKL. V gave up 1 base and J gave up 1 base, with 8 bases separating them. The CDR3 spans 14 residues. The CDR3: CASSQVQDSYEQYF. The CDR3 region has the DNA TGCGCCAGCAGCCAAGTCCAGGATTCCTACGAGCAGTACTTC.

This rearrangement joins TRBV9 to TRBJ1-2, with 10 bases that match TRBD1. V was clipped by 4 bases and J by 13 bases; unmatched bases: 7. The CDR3 is 12 residues long. Looked up from germline, CDR1 is SGDLS and CDR2 is YYNGEE. CDR3 nucleotides: TGTGCCAGCAGCATTGGGACAGGGGACTCCACCTTC. It translates to CASSIGTGDSTF. Together with reference TRBV9 and TRBJ1-2, the CDR3 gives the full variable domain: DSGVTQTPKHLITATGQRVTLRCSPRSGDLSVYWYQQSLDQGLQFLIQYYNGEERAKGNILERFSAQQFPDLHSELNLSSLELGDSALYFCASSIGTGDSTFGSGTRLTVV.

The chain's CDR3 is CASSASGSVGANVLTF. CDR3 in DNA: TGTGCCAGCAGTGCATCAGGGTCGGTTGGGGCCAACGTCCTGACTTTC. The rearrangement joins TRBV28 to TRBJ2-6, with D perhaps matching TRBD1 (5 bases). Trimming stripped 5 bases from V and 3 bases from J, with 14 bases between. There are 16 residues in the CDR3. Germline V gene sequence: CDR1 MDHEN, CDR2 SYDVKM.